These T cell receptor beta chains were read from a single sample in a study of blood T cell repertoires in COVID-19. Sequencing used immunoSEQ multiplex PCR; TCRdb keeps in-frame clones, though not all of them. The data show approximately 220,000 clones, approximately 83% seen once. Material for sequencing was PBMCs or T cells enriched from blood (not recorded which). The source is a woman aged 45-65 years who had been exposed to COVID-19. Both conserved end residues are part of each CDR3. Fields, in order: clone size, D gene, J gene, V gene, CDR3 DNA, CDR3 protein. D genes are given only for firm matches. Clone size, where shown, is once, few, many, or a class for clones that have expanded.

>NA|NA|TRBJ1-1|TRBV6-1
TGTGCCAGCAGTGAAGGGAGCTTGAACACTGAAGCTTTCTTT
CASSEGSLNTEAFF
>NA|NA|TRBJ1-5|TRBV24-1
TGTGCCACCAGTGATTCCGGGGGGAACGGTCAGCCCCAGCATTTT
CATSDSGGNGQPQHF
>NA|TRBD1|TRBJ1-2|TRBV10-3
TGTGCCATCAGTGATGGGCCGGACAGGCCATCTTCAACCAACTATGGCTACACCTTC
CAISDGPDRPSSTNYGYTF
>NA|NA|TRBJ2-5|TRBV7-2
TGTGCCAGCGTGCCTTCAGGACAAGAGACCCAGTACTTC
CASVPSGQETQYF
>NA|NA|TRBJ1-3|TRBV5-4
TGTGCCAGCAGCTTGGAGGGTGCGGGGTCCCTGGTAAGTGGAAACACCATATATTTT
CASSLEGAGSLVSGNTIYF
>NA|TRBD2|TRBJ2-7|TRBV9
TGTGCCAGCAGCGCCCACGGGACTAGCGACTACGAGCAGTACTTC
CASSAHGTSDYEQYF
>NA|NA|TRBJ1-1|TRBV5-1
TGCGCCAGCAGCATCGGGACACTGAACACTGAAGCTTTCTTT
CASSIGTLNTEAFF
>NA|NA|TRBJ2-7|TRBV7-9
TGTGCCAGCAGCTTAGCGCCCACAGGCGGAGGGTCCTACGAGCAGTACTTC
CASSLAPTGGGSYEQYF
>once|TRBD2|TRBJ2-1|TRBV29-1
TGCAGCGGCGGGGGATCTTACAATGAGCAGTTCTTC
CSGGGSYNEQFF
>NA|NA|TRBJ2-1|TRBV11-2
TGTGCCAGCAGCTTAGTGCAGGGGAGCTCCTACAATGAGCAGTTCTTC
CASSLVQGSSYNEQFF
>NA|TRBD1|TRBJ2-7|TRBV24-1
TGTGCCACCAGTGACCCAGGGACAGGGGGCCAGCAGTACTTC
CATSDPGTGGQQYF
>few|NA|TRBJ2-1|TRBV7-9
TGTGCCAGCAGCTTAGACAGTAGCTCCTACAATGAGCAGTTCTTC
CASSLDSSSYNEQFF
>NA|NA|TRBJ1-1|TRBV27
TGTGCCAGCAGTTTAGGGGGAATGACAGGAAGAACTGAAGCTTTCTTT
CASSLGGMTGRTEAFF
>NA|NA|TRBJ2-7|TRBV12-3/TRBV12-4
TGTGCCAGCAGCCGCCGGGGATGGGGCGAGCAGTACTTC
CASSRRGWGEQYF
>few|NA|TRBJ2-3|TRBV9
TGTGCCAGCAGCGTAGATCCAGGAACTGCAGATACGCAGTATTTT
CASSVDPGTADTQYF
>NA|NA|TRBJ1-2|TRBV5-1
TGCGCCAGCAGCTTGGTTCGGTTAGGACAGACATATGGCTACACCTTC
CASSLVRLGQTYGYTF
>NA|TRBD1|TRBJ1-2|TRBV19
TGTGCCAGTAGGACGACAGGGCCGTCCTATGGCTACACCTTC
CASRTTGPSYGYTF
>NA|TRBD1|TRBJ1-4|TRBV2
TGTGCCAGCAGTGATCCGGCCACCGGGACAGGGGGCGCGGGTGAAAAACTGTTTTTT
CASSDPATGTGGAGEKLFF
>NA|TRBD2|TRBJ2-1|TRBV5-1
TGCGCCAGCACCCTGGGGCTAGCGGGGGGTCCTGAGCAGTTCTTC
CASTLGLAGGPEQFF
>NA|NA|TRBJ2-3|TRBV5-1
TGCGCCAGCAGCTTGGGACTACACCTCACAGATACGCAGTATTTT
CASSLGLHLTDTQYF
>NA|TRBD1|TRBJ1-1|TRBV6-5
TGTGCCAGCAGCTCCCGGGACAGGGTACCTGAAGCTTTCTTT
CASSSRDRVPEAFF
>NA|NA|TRBJ1-3|TRBV6-2/TRBV6-3
TGTGCCAGCACCCCGTCTTGGAGGGTTAACACCATATATTTT
CASTPSWRVNTIYF
>NA|TRBD2|TRBJ2-5|TRBV9
TGTGCCAGCAGCCCTCGGACTAGCGTGGAGACCCAGTACTTC
CASSPRTSVETQYF
>NA|NA|TRBJ1-6|TRBV7-2
TGTGCCAGCAGCTTTAGGACAGCAAATTCACCCCTCCACTTT
CASSFRTANSPLHF
>NA|NA|TRBJ1-6|TRBV18
TGTGCCAGCTCACCAAGTGGGGGGGGAAAGAATTCACCCCTCCACTTT
CASSPSGGGKNSPLHF
>NA|NA|TRBJ1-1|TRBV5-1
TGCGCCAGCAACTGGGGCGGGATGAACACTGAAGCTTTCTTT
CASNWGGMNTEAFF
>NA|NA|TRBJ1-3|TRBV7-8
TGTGCCAGCAGCCTGGAGGTAGCGGACACCATATATTTT
CASSLEVADTIYF